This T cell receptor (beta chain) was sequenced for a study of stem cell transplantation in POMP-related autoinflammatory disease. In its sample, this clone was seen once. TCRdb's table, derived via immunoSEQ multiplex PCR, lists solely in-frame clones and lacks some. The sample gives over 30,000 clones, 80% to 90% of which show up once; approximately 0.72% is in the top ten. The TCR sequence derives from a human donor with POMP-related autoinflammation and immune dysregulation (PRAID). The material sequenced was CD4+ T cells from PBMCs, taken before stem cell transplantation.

The CDR3 bases are TGTGCCAGCAGTGTATTCCACCTCCTTCCTTTCTTT. The encoded protein is CASSVFHLLPFF. The chain carries TRBV2 and TRBJ1-1; no firm D call. The CDR3 extends over 12 amino acids. Looked up from germline, CDR1 is SNHLY and CDR2 is FYNNEI. The V end lost 4 bases, the J end lost 12 bases, and 15 bases lay between the germline ends.